These 29 T cell receptor beta chains originate from one sample sequenced in a study of glioma-infiltrating T cells after dendritic cell vaccination. The data were produced by immunoSEQ multiplex PCR, yet TCRdb's version contains in-frame clones alone and is incomplete. The sample shows 75,000 to 100,000 clones, roughly three quarters of them seen only once. This sample comprised blood, obtained before dendritic cell vaccination. The receptors were gathered from a human donor with glioblastoma.

At least ten counts were recorded for this clone. The rearrangement uses TRBV13 and TRBJ2-7; tentative D call: TRBD1 (5 bases). Germline V gene data show CDR1 as PRHDT and CDR2 as FYEKMQ (reference sequence). Trimming left V 10 bases short and J 5 bases short, with 21 bases between. CDR3 length: 14 residues. The DNA of the CDR3 is TGTGCCACCCAACCACGGCAGGGTCTCCACGAGCAGTACTTC. It specifies CATQPRQGLHEQYF.

The rearrangement uses TRBV29-1 and TRBJ2-4, with D maybe TRBD1 (6 bases). V shed 6 bases and J shed 2 bases, with 8 bases lying between them. The CDR3 is made up of 12 amino acids. CDR1 is SQVTM, CDR2 ANQGSEA, per germline. CDR3 residues: CSVQGTKNIQYF. The DNA for the CDR3 is TGCAGCGTCCAGGGGACCAAAAACATTCAGTACTTC.

The chain's CDR3 is CASSMWQGQDTQYF. The DNA for the CDR3 is TGTGCCAGTAGTATGTGGCAGGGGCAGGATACGCAGTATTTT. V is TRBV19 and J is TRBJ2-3; TRBD1 might be the D (6 bases). The V end was cut by 3 bases, the J end by 6 bases, with 13 bases between. In germline, CDR1 is LNHDA, CDR2 SQIVND (reference sequence). The CDR3 is 14 residues long.

This rearrangement joins TRBV2 to TRBJ1-1, with 10 bases matching TRBD1. Germline loops: CDR1 SNHLY, CDR2 FYNNEI. This CDR3 contains 13 residues. V lost 4 bases and J lost 8; bases outside the gene matches: 4. The CDR3 region has the DNA TGTGCCAGCAGTGGACAGGGGGCGGGCGAAGCTTTCTTT. This codes for CASSGQGAGEAFF.

The rearrangement joins TRBV27 to TRBJ2-7; 7 nucleotides line up with TRBD2. J was trimmed by 6 bases and V by 3 bases; bases with no gene match: 8. This CDR3 is built from 14 residues. CDR1 MNHEY and CDR2 SMNVEV come from the germline V gene (reference sequence). CDR3 protein: CASSFRREAGEQYF. The CDR3 DNA reads as TGTGCCAGCAGTTTTCGCCGGGAGGCCGGCGAGCAGTACTTC.

The chain employs TRBV2 and TRBJ1-1; possible D gene TRBD1, 5 bases. This CDR3 region has 13 residues. Per the germline V gene, CDR1 is SNHLY and CDR2 is FYNNEI. V lost 1 base, J lost 11 bases, and 14 bases lay in between. CDR3 amino acids: CASSEGGISAAFF. The CDR3 DNA reads TGTGCCAGCAGTGAAGGGGGCATCTCGGCGGCTTTCTTT.

This clone was seen more than once but under ten times. The chain uses TRBV6-5 and TRBJ2-7, with D uncertain. The CDR3 spans 16 residues. Trimming removed 0 bases at V and 3 bases at J, with 15 bases between. Germline values: CDR1 MNHEY, CDR2 SVGAGI. CDR3 sequence (DNA): TGTGCCAGCAGTTACTCCCCTTCTAACGCTATCTACGAGCAGTACTTC. It specifies CASSYSPSNAIYEQYF.

This chain uses TRBV28 with TRBJ1-2, with 8 bases matching TRBD1. Germline V CDR1 and CDR2: MDHEN, SYDVKM. V dropped 2 bases and J dropped 1; count of bases not matched to a gene: 3. This CDR3 region has 15 residues. CDR3 in DNA: TGTGCCAGCAGTTTAGTACAGGGGGTTAACTATGGCTACACCTTC. This encodes CASSLVQGVNYGYTF.

This rearrangement joins TRBV10-3 to TRBJ1-1; TRBD1 might be the D (5 bases). The germline V gene has CDR1 ENHRY and CDR2 SYGVKD. This CDR3 is built from 13 residues. The V end was cut by 5 bases, the J end by 3 bases, with 10 bases between. The CDR3 bases are TGTGCCATCAGTTATCGGGGGGACACTGAAGCTTTCTTT. It codes for CAISYRGDTEAFF.

This clone was picked up one time. The chain recombines TRBV5-1 with TRBJ2-5; 10 positions match TRBD2. CDR3 length: 15 residues. Germline loops: CDR1 SGHRS, CDR2 YFSETQ. V trimming: 1 base; J trimming: 5 bases; junction bases outside the gene matches: 5. The chain's CDR3 is CASSLLAGAGETQYF. CDR3 nucleotides: TGCGCCAGCAGCTTGCTAGCGGGAGCGGGGGAGACCCAGTACTTC.

The chain combines TRBV5-1 with TRBJ2-7; 7 bases fit TRBD1. The ends lost 5 bases at V and 2 bases at J; junction bases unmatched: 7. The CDR3 totals 14 residues. Germline V gives CDR1 SGHRS, CDR2 YFSETQ. The CDR3 reads CASRSGQSPYEQYF. CDR3 sequence (DNA): TGCGCCAGCAGGTCGGGACAGTCCCCCTACGAGCAGTACTTC.

The CDR3, as DNA: TGCAGCGTTCCCGGGACTAGTTGGGAGACCCAGTACTTC. Its translation: CSVPGTSWETQYF. The genes are TRBV29-1 and TRBJ2-5; TRBD2 aligns across 8 bases. Germline V gives CDR1 SQVTM, CDR2 ANQGSEA. V dropped 5 bases and J dropped 5; count of bases not matched to a gene: 7. The CDR3 has 13 residues.

The V call is TRBV30, the J call TRBJ1-1; 7 bases fit TRBD1. The CDR3 is made up of 14 amino acids. Germline CDR1 and CDR2: GTSNPN and SVGIG (reference sequence). V trimming: 3 bases; J trimming: 0 bases; junction bases outside the gene matches: 4. The CDR3 loop is CAWSGDRLNTEAFF. The CDR3 DNA follows: TGTGCCTGGAGCGGGGACAGACTGAACACTGAAGCTTTCTTT.

This chain joins TRBV27 and TRBJ1-2, with no clear D. V lost 1 base to trimming and J lost 9 bases, with 21 bases between them. The CDR3 consists of 16 residues. Germline lookup yields CDR1 MNHEY and CDR2 SMNVEV (reference sequence). This CDR3 reads CASSLFPAASVGRYTF. For the CDR3, the DNA is TGTGCCAGCAGTTTATTCCCCGCCGCCAGCGTCGGTCGCTACACCTTC.

The chain joins TRBV19 to TRBJ2-2; 11 positions agree with TRBD2. J was trimmed by 1 base and V by 4 bases; bases with no gene match: 2. The V gene's germline CDR1 is LNHDA and CDR2 SQIVND (reference sequence). The CDR3 contains 16 residues. The CDR3 sequence is CASSTLAGGNTGELFF. Written as DNA, the CDR3 is TGTGCCAGTAGTACCCTAGCGGGGGGGAACACCGGGGAGCTGTTTTTT.

CDR3 residues: CASSLYREHEQYF. The DNA for the CDR3 is TGTGCCAGCAGTTTATATAGGGAGCACGAGCAGTACTTC. V usage is TRBV28 and J usage is TRBJ2-7, with a possible D match to TRBD2 (5 bases). Trimming took 1 base from V and 5 from J, leaving 9 bases between them. CDR3 length: 13 residues. Germline CDR1 and CDR2: MDHEN and SYDVKM.

This chain connects TRBV27 to TRBJ2-2; 8 nucleotides align to TRBD1. V trimming: 3 bases; J trimming: 1 base; junction bases outside the gene matches: 1. The CDR3 is made up of 15 amino acids. In germline, CDR1 is MNHEY, CDR2 SMNVEV (reference sequence). The CDR3 region has the DNA TGTGCCAGCAGTTTTGGGACAGGGAACACCGGGGAGCTGTTTTTT. Protein sequence: CASSFGTGNTGELFF.

V gene TRBV28 combines with J gene TRBJ2-3; D remains ambiguous. The V end was cut by 2 bases, the J end by 0 bases, with 9 bases between. The CDR3 loop spans 15 amino acids. Per germline, CDR1 MDHEN and CDR2 SYDVKM. In DNA form, the CDR3 reads TGTGCCAGCAGTTTAGTTACTCCAAGCACAGATACGCAGTATTTT. It translates to CASSLVTPSTDTQYF.

The gene calls are TRBV18 and TRBJ2-7; TRBD1 is a possible D gene (5 bases). Germline assignment: CDR1 KGHSH and CDR2 LQKENI. The CDR3 runs to 14 residues. V dropped 1 base and J dropped 2 bases, with 9 bases sitting between them. CDR3: CASSPRTGTYEQYF. CDR3 nucleotide sequence: TGTGCCAGCTCACCACGAACAGGTACCTACGAGCAGTACTTC.

This sequence joins TRBV6-5 and TRBJ2-1, with TRBD2 matching over 9 bases. V dropped 7 bases and J dropped 3; count of bases not matched to a gene: 7. This CDR3 has 15 amino acids. Germline CDR1 reads MNHEY; CDR2 reads SVGAGI. The CDR3: CASTMSGGRYNEQFF. CDR3 coding DNA: TGTGCCAGCACCATGAGCGGGGGGCGCTACAATGAGCAGTTCTTC.

This clone was detected once. V usage is TRBV19 and J usage is TRBJ2-3; 7 positions agree with TRBD2. Trimming removed 11 bases from V and 4 bases from J; junction bases left unmatched: 15. The CDR3 covers 15 residues. The germline CDR1 and CDR2 sequences are LNHDA and SQIVND (reference sequence). The CDR3 spells CASKPGLGLADTQYF. CDR3 in DNA: TGTGCCTCAAAACCCGGACTAGGGCTGGCAGATACGCAGTATTTT.

The chain carries TRBV7-9 and TRBJ1-3, with 7 bases identical to TRBD1. Germline-derived CDR1 and CDR2 are SEHNR and FQNEAQ (reference sequence). The CDR3 has 16 amino acids. V was pared by 5 bases and J by 0 bases, with 7 bases of the junction left unmatched. DNA of the CDR3: TGTGCCAGCAGCCCACAACAGGGGAACTCTGGAAACACCATATATTTT. It is translated as CASSPQQGNSGNTIYF.

The CDR3 DNA reads TGTGCCAGCAGCTTGAATTTGAGGGTAGAGGGAAGCTACACCTTC. This translates into CASSLNLRVEGSYTF. This chain links TRBV5-8 with TRBJ1-2, with D unclear. V shed 1 base and J shed 9 bases, with 19 bases lying between them. The CDR3 runs to 15 residues. The germline CDR1 and CDR2 sequences are SGHTS and YDEGEE.

The chain combines TRBV5-1 with TRBJ1-2, with TRBD1 identical over 8 bases. This CDR3 has 14 amino acids. CDR1 SGHRS and CDR2 YFSETQ come from the germline V gene. The ends lost 2 bases at V and 1 base at J; junction bases unmatched: 1. In DNA form, the CDR3 reads TGCGCCAGCAGCTTACAGGGGGATAACTATGGCTACACCTTC. Translated: CASSLQGDNYGYTF.

V gene TRBV28 combines with J gene TRBJ2-3, with TRBD1 as a possible D gene (6 bases). The ends were cut back, 9 bases at V and 5 bases at J, with 21 bases in the middle. Germline-derived CDR1 and CDR2 are MDHEN and SYDVKM. The CDR3 length is 15 residues. CDR3 bases: TGTGCCAGTCTCACGCCCCAGGGGCAGGGAGATACGCAGTATTTT. Protein product: CASLTPQGQGDTQYF.

The chain carries TRBV29-1 and TRBJ2-1, with 7 bases aligning to TRBD1. This CDR3 contains 17 residues. The V segment lost 5 bases and the J segment 0 bases; nucleotides outside the gene matches: 13. Per the germline V gene, CDR1 is SQVTM and CDR2 is ANQGSEA. The CDR3 is CSVTGVPSHYSYNEQFF. CDR3 DNA sequence: TGCAGCGTTACAGGGGTTCCAAGCCATTACTCCTACAATGAGCAGTTCTTC.

The V gene is TRBV5-1, the J gene TRBJ2-6, with 7 bases identical to TRBD1. This CDR3 region has 20 residues. Germline V gene sequence: CDR1 SGHRS, CDR2 YFSETQ. J lost 1 base, V lost 0 bases, and 13 bases had no gene match. Here the CDR3 reads CASSLASPGQVSSGANVLTF. The CDR3 DNA reads as TGCGCCAGCAGCTTGGCTTCTCCAGGACAGGTATCATCTGGGGCCAACGTCCTGACTTTC.

The chain has TRBV27 and TRBJ2-7, with TRBD1 as a possible D gene (5 bases). The germline V gene encodes CDR1 MNHEY and CDR2 SMNVEV (reference sequence). V was pared by 2 bases and J by 2 bases, with 10 bases between. CDR3 length: 14 residues. The CDR3 region is CASSLGRATYEQYF. CDR3 sequence (DNA): TGTGCCAGCAGTTTAGGCAGGGCCACCTACGAGCAGTACTTC.

The J gene is TRBJ2-3, the V gene TRBV30; D might be TRBD1 (5 bases). This CDR3 region has 16 residues. V lost 3 bases and J lost 2, with 18 bases in between. CDR1 is GTSNPN and CDR2 is SVGIG in the germline V gene (reference sequence). The CDR3 coding sequence is TGTGCCTGGAGCCAAGGGGTCTGGGTCGACACAGATACGCAGTATTTT. Its translation is CAWSQGVWVDTDTQYF. Drawing the rest from reference TRBV30 and TRBJ2-3, the complete variable domain is SQTIHQWPATLVQPVGSPLSLECTVEGTSNPNLYWYRQAAGRGLQLLFYSVGIGQISSEVPQNLSASRPQDRQFILSSKKLLLSDSGFYLCAWSQGVWVDTDTQYFGPGTRLTVL.